The 5 T cell receptor beta chains below all came from one sample that was sequenced in a study of early T cells in non-severe SARS-CoV-2 infection. TCRdb reprocessed the 5' RACE reads with MiXCR, giving one entry per CDR3 protein. The sample includes 50,000 to 65,000 distinct CDR3 sequences, 20% seen only once; the top ten take about 17%. Sequenced here: whole blood, sampled at baseline. Receptor source: an adult who was a healthcare worker with PCR-confirmed SARS-CoV-2 infection or an uninfected control (not recorded which).

The rearrangement uses TRBV7-6 and TRBJ2-1; D unclear. This CDR3 region has 13 residues. The germline V gene has CDR1 SGHVS and CDR2 FNYEAQ. V lost 2 bases, J lost 7 bases, and 9 bases lay in between. CDR3 amino acids: CASSLWGNNEQFF. DNA of the CDR3: TGTGCCAGCAGCTTATGGGGTAATAATGAGCAGTTCTTC.

The chain employs TRBV9 and TRBJ2-1; possible D gene TRBD2, 5 bases. Per the germline V gene, CDR1 is SGDLS and CDR2 is YYNGEE. V was pared by 7 bases and J by 2 bases, with 13 bases between. This CDR3 is 14 amino acids long. CDR3 in DNA: TGTGCCAGCCCCCTTGGCGGGCCCTACAATGAGCAGTTCTTC. This translates into CASPLGGPYNEQFF. The full variable domain, its missing parts supplied by reference TRBV9 and TRBJ2-1, is DSGVTQTPKHLITATGQRVTLRCSPRSGDLSVYWYQQSLDQGLQFLIQYYNGEERAKGNILERFSAQQFPDLHSELNLSSLELGDSALYFCASPLGGPYNEQFFGPGTRLTVL.

V and J are TRBV3-1 and TRBJ2-5, with D maybe TRBD1 (7 bases). V was trimmed by 4 bases and J by 3 bases, leaving 9 bases between them. Germline CDR1 LGHDT, CDR2 YNNKEL (reference sequence). The CDR3 has 13 residues. The CDR3 nucleotides are TGTGCCAGCAGCCGCGGGACAGAAGAGACCCAGTACTTC. It translates to CASSRGTEETQYF.

CDR3 sequence: CASSETGSSYNEQFF. CDR3 DNA: TGTGCCAGCAGTGAAACAGGAAGCTCCTACAATGAGCAGTTCTTC. The genes are TRBV2 and TRBJ2-1; D may be TRBD1 (5 bases). Per germline, CDR1 SNHLY and CDR2 FYNNEI. There are 15 residues in the CDR3. V shed 2 bases and J shed 0 bases, with 8 bases lying between them.

The chain recombines TRBV29-1 with TRBJ2-7; D uncertain. This CDR3 comprises 11 residues. V was clipped by 7 bases and J by 2 bases, with 9 bases between them. Germline values: CDR1 SQVTM, CDR2 ANQGSEA. The CDR3 loop is CSAESAYEQYF. The CDR3 region has the DNA TGCAGCGCTGAGAGTGCCTACGAGCAGTACTTC.